This is a list of T cell receptor beta chains from one sample in a study of cytomegalovirus exposure and HLA in healthy donors. Data came from immunoSEQ multiplex PCR; TCRdb stores just in-frame clones and leaves some out. This table holds roughly 140,000 clones, around four fifths found once. Sequenced input: PBMCs. These receptors originate from a male donor in good health and CMV-seronegative. CDR3s include the opening cysteine and the closing phenylalanine or tryptophan. Fields, in order: J gene, clone size, V gene, D gene, CDR3 protein, CDR3 DNA. A D gene is named only where the DNA matches it firmly. Rows may omit the clone size; those that give it use once, few, many or a size class.

j_call: TRBJ1-3; clone_size: few; v_call: TRBV6-5; d_call: TRBD1; cdr3_aa: CASSRSGGRNTIYF; cdr3_nt: TGTGCCAGCAGCCGATCAGGGGGCCGGAACACCATATATTTT
j_call: TRBJ1-1; clone_size: NA; v_call: TRBV29-1; d_call: NA; cdr3_aa: CSVEAPQNTEAFF; cdr3_nt: TGCAGCGTTGAAGCCCCACAGAACACTGAAGCTTTCTTT
j_call: TRBJ2-7; clone_size: NA; v_call: TRBV7-8; d_call: NA; cdr3_aa: CASSLGGVPYEQYF; cdr3_nt: TGTGCCAGCAGCTTAGGGGGAGTACCTTACGAGCAGTACTTC
j_call: TRBJ1-3; clone_size: NA; v_call: TRBV5-1; d_call: NA; cdr3_aa: CASSLDTNSGNTIYF; cdr3_nt: TGCGCCAGCAGCCTTGACACGAACTCTGGAAACACCATATATTTT
j_call: TRBJ2-1; clone_size: NA; v_call: TRBV6-5; d_call: TRBD1; cdr3_aa: CASSSGTGGLNEQFF; cdr3_nt: TGTGCCAGCAGTTCCGGGACAGGGGGCTTAAATGAGCAGTTCTTC
j_call: TRBJ1-2; clone_size: NA; v_call: TRBV6-5; d_call: NA; cdr3_aa: CASSLGLSRTYGYTF; cdr3_nt: TGTGCCAGCAGTCTGGGACTCTCAAGGACCTATGGCTACACCTTC
j_call: TRBJ1-1; clone_size: NA; v_call: TRBV29-1; d_call: NA; cdr3_aa: CSVGPGEGNTEAFF; cdr3_nt: TGCAGCGTTGGTCCAGGGGAGGGGAACACTGAAGCTTTCTTT
j_call: TRBJ2-7; clone_size: NA; v_call: TRBV4-1; d_call: NA; cdr3_aa: CASSQDDRSYEQYF; cdr3_nt: TGCGCCAGCAGCCAAGACGACAGATCCTACGAGCAGTACTTC
j_call: TRBJ1-4; clone_size: NA; v_call: TRBV11-3; d_call: NA; cdr3_aa: CASNTTGRGVTNEKLFF; cdr3_nt: TGTGCCAGCAACACCACAGGGAGGGGAGTAACTAATGAAAAACTGTTTTTT
j_call: TRBJ2-7; clone_size: NA; v_call: TRBV4-2; d_call: NA; cdr3_aa: CASSLTPAGNSYEQYF; cdr3_nt: TGTGCCAGCAGCCTCACCCCCGCCGGGAACTCCTACGAGCAGTACTTC
j_call: TRBJ2-5; clone_size: few; v_call: TRBV10-3; d_call: NA; cdr3_aa: CAISEQGETQYF; cdr3_nt: TGTGCCATCAGTGAACAGGGAGAGACCCAGTACTTC
j_call: TRBJ1-2; clone_size: NA; v_call: TRBV6-5; d_call: TRBD1; cdr3_aa: CASRQGGSHGYTF; cdr3_nt: TGTGCCAGCCGACAGGGGGGGAGTCATGGCTACACCTTC
j_call: TRBJ2-1; clone_size: few; v_call: TRBV27; d_call: TRBD2; cdr3_aa: CATRLAFYNEQFF; cdr3_nt: TGTGCCACCAGACTAGCGTTCTACAATGAGCAGTTCTTC
j_call: TRBJ2-3; clone_size: once; v_call: TRBV7-9; d_call: NA; cdr3_aa: CASSYRPGIGADTQYF; cdr3_nt: TGTGCCAGCAGCTATCGTCCCGGGATTGGGGCAGATACGCAGTATTTT
j_call: TRBJ2-1; clone_size: NA; v_call: TRBV2; d_call: TRBD1; cdr3_aa: CATMFRTGNGNEQFF; cdr3_nt: TGTGCCACCATGTTCAGGACAGGGAATGGCAATGAGCAGTTCTTC
j_call: TRBJ1-1; clone_size: NA; v_call: TRBV7-2; d_call: NA; cdr3_aa: CASSKVGGTEAFF; cdr3_nt: TGTGCCAGCAGCAAAGTAGGGGGCACTGAAGCTTTCTTT
j_call: TRBJ2-1; clone_size: NA; v_call: TRBV9; d_call: TRBD2; cdr3_aa: CASSVGEGEQFF; cdr3_nt: TGTGCCAGCAGCGTAGGGGAGGGTGAGCAGTTCTTC
j_call: TRBJ2-5; clone_size: once; v_call: TRBV6-5; d_call: NA; cdr3_aa: CASRHYRYQETQYF; cdr3_nt: TGTGCCAGCCGCCACTATAGGTACCAAGAGACCCAGTACTTC
j_call: TRBJ1-5; clone_size: NA; v_call: TRBV10-3; d_call: NA; cdr3_aa: CATPKFPPRGNQPQHF; cdr3_nt: TGTGCCACCCCCAAGTTCCCCCCACGGGGCAATCAGCCCCAGCATTTT
j_call: TRBJ2-1; clone_size: NA; v_call: TRBV18; d_call: NA; cdr3_aa: CASSPPRGGSYNEQFF; cdr3_nt: TGTGCCAGCTCACCACCGAGGGGGGGATCCTACAATGAGCAGTTCTTC
j_call: TRBJ2-3; clone_size: NA; v_call: TRBV28; d_call: NA; cdr3_aa: CASSLNPGLGIDTQYF; cdr3_nt: TGTGCCAGCAGTTTAAATCCAGGGTTGGGTATAGATACGCAGTATTTT
j_call: TRBJ1-1; clone_size: NA; v_call: TRBV13; d_call: NA; cdr3_aa: CASSLGPEAGAGTEAFF; cdr3_nt: TGTGCCAGCAGCTTAGGCCCCGAGGCGGGGGCAGGGACTGAAGCTTTCTTT
j_call: TRBJ2-5; clone_size: NA; v_call: TRBV27; d_call: TRBD2; cdr3_aa: CASNTLGGETQYF; cdr3_nt: TGTGCCAGTAATACCCTCGGGGGGGAGACCCAGTACTTC
j_call: TRBJ1-1; clone_size: few; v_call: TRBV5-6; d_call: TRBD1; cdr3_aa: CASSRLYRGLTEAFF; cdr3_nt: TGTGCCAGCAGCCGTCTCTACAGGGGGCTTACTGAAGCTTTCTTT
j_call: TRBJ1-1; clone_size: NA; v_call: TRBV7-9; d_call: NA; cdr3_aa: CAIATGTEAFF; cdr3_nt: TGTGCCATCGCGACAGGCACTGAAGCTTTCTTT
j_call: TRBJ1-2; clone_size: once; v_call: TRBV4-1; d_call: NA; cdr3_aa: CASSQDLTMAAYYYGYTF; cdr3_nt: TGCGCCAGCAGCCAAGATTTGACAATGGCAGCTTACTACTATGGCTACACCTTC
j_call: TRBJ1-1; clone_size: NA; v_call: TRBV2; d_call: NA; cdr3_aa: CASRIDRRPGNTEAFF; cdr3_nt: TGTGCCAGCAGGATAGACAGGCGCCCGGGGAACACTGAAGCTTTCTTT
j_call: TRBJ1-4; clone_size: NA; v_call: TRBV28; d_call: NA; cdr3_aa: CASSFPRAEEKLFF; cdr3_nt: TGTGCCAGCAGTTTTCCCAGGGCCGAGGAAAAACTGTTTTTT
j_call: TRBJ2-7; clone_size: once; v_call: TRBV27; d_call: TRBD1; cdr3_aa: CASSLGTVYEQYF; cdr3_nt: TGTGCCAGCAGTCTAGGGACAGTCTACGAGCAGTACTTC
j_call: TRBJ1-5; clone_size: NA; v_call: TRBV12-5; d_call: NA; cdr3_aa: CASGLDPGLNQPQHF; cdr3_nt: TGTGCTAGTGGTTTGGACCCAGGGTTGAATCAGCCCCAGCATTTT
j_call: TRBJ2-5; clone_size: NA; v_call: TRBV30; d_call: TRBD2; cdr3_aa: CAWSVKFGRAPETQYF; cdr3_nt: TGTGCCTGGAGTGTTAAATTCGGGAGGGCCCCGGAGACCCAGTACTTC
j_call: TRBJ1-1; clone_size: once; v_call: TRBV4-2; d_call: NA; cdr3_aa: CASSQLQRSEAFF; cdr3_nt: TGTGCCAGCAGCCAACTACAGAGATCTGAAGCTTTCTTT
j_call: TRBJ1-1; clone_size: NA; v_call: TRBV19; d_call: TRBD1; cdr3_aa: CASSSQGAGKTEAFF; cdr3_nt: TGTGCCAGTAGTTCACAGGGGGCGGGTAAGACTGAAGCTTTCTTT
j_call: TRBJ1-6; clone_size: once; v_call: TRBV6-6; d_call: NA; cdr3_aa: CALGGYNSPLHF; cdr3_nt: TGTGCCCTAGGGGGCTATAATTCACCCCTCCACTTT
j_call: TRBJ2-4; clone_size: once; v_call: TRBV21-1; d_call: NA; cdr3_aa: CASSKAAGTGDCGAKNIQYF; cdr3_nt: TGTGCCAGCAGCAAAGCCGCCGGGACAGGGGATTGTGGAGCCAAAAACATTCAGTACTTC
j_call: TRBJ2-3; clone_size: NA; v_call: TRBV29-1; d_call: TRBD2; cdr3_aa: CSGLGWRGSTDTQYF; cdr3_nt: TGCAGCGGACTCGGGTGGCGGGGGAGCACAGATACGCAGTATTTT
j_call: TRBJ1-5; clone_size: NA; v_call: TRBV5-4; d_call: TRBD1; cdr3_aa: CASSLQGSNQPQHF; cdr3_nt: TGTGCCAGCAGCTTACAGGGGAGCAATCAGCCCCAGCATTTT
j_call: TRBJ2-5; clone_size: NA; v_call: TRBV6-5; d_call: TRBD1; cdr3_aa: CASSHGTAFETQYF; cdr3_nt: TGTGCCAGCAGTCACGGGACAGCGTTCGAGACCCAGTACTTC
j_call: TRBJ1-6; clone_size: NA; v_call: TRBV5-6; d_call: TRBD1; cdr3_aa: CASSLQGTYNSPLHF; cdr3_nt: TGTGCCAGCAGCTTACAGGGGACCTATAATTCACCCCTCCACTTT
j_call: TRBJ1-4; clone_size: NA; v_call: TRBV30; d_call: NA; cdr3_aa: CAWSGQGFGKLFF; cdr3_nt: TGTGCCTGGAGTGGCCAGGGCTTTGGAAAACTGTTTTTT
j_call: TRBJ2-7; clone_size: NA; v_call: TRBV29-1; d_call: TRBD1; cdr3_aa: CSVGGTDKIYEQYF; cdr3_nt: TGCAGCGTTGGAGGGACAGATAAGATCTACGAGCAGTACTTC
j_call: TRBJ2-7; clone_size: NA; v_call: TRBV5-6; d_call: TRBD1; cdr3_aa: CASSLARTGAGHEQYF; cdr3_nt: TGTGCCAGCAGCTTGGCCCGGACAGGGGCAGGACACGAGCAGTACTTC